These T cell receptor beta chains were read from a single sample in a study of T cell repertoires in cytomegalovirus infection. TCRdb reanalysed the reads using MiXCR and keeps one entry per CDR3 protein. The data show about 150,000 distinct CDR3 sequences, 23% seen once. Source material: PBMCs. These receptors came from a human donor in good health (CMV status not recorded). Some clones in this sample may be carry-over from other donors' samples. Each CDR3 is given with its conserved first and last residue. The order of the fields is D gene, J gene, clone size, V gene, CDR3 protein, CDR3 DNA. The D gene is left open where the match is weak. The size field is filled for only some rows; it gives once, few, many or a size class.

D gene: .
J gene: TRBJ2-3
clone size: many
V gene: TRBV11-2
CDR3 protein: CASSSKGDPTAPTDTQYF
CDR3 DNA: TGTGCCAGCAGCTCGAAAGGGGACCCTACAGCCCCCACAGATACGCAGTATTTT

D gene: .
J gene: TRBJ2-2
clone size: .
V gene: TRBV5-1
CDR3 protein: CASSLDGADGELFF
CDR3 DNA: TGCGCCAGCAGCTTGGATGGGGCGGACGGGGAGCTGTTTTTT

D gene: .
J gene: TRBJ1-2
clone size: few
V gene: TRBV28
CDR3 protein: CASSLSTAYGYTF
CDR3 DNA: TGTGCCAGCAGCCTCTCCACGGCCTATGGCTACACCTTC

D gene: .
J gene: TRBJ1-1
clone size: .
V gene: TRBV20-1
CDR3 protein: CSARAQGATEAFF
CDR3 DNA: TGCAGTGCTAGAGCCCAGGGTGCGACTGAAGCTTTCTTT

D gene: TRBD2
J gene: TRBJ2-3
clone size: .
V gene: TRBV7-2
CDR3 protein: CASSPSGGAVDTQYF
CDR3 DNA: TGTGCCAGCAGCCCTAGCGGGGGGGCCGTCGATACGCAGTATTTT

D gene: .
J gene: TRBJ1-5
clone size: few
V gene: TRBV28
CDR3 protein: CASRGGARYGNQPQHF
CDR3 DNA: TGTGCCAGCAGGGGGGGGGCGCGATATGGCAATCAGCCCCAGCATTTT

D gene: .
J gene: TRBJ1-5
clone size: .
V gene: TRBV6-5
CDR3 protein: CASSYSRPGNNQPQHF
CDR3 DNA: TGTGCCAGCAGTTACTCCCGGCCAGGGAACAATCAGCCCCAGCATTTT

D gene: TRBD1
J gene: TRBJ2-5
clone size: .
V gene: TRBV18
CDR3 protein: CASRQQGAGETQYF
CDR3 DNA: TGTGCCAGTAGACAACAGGGGGCCGGAGAGACCCAGTACTTC

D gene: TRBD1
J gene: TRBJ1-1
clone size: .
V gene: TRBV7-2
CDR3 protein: CASSFGQGALGTEAFF
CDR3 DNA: TGTGCCAGCAGCTTCGGACAGGGGGCTTTGGGCACTGAAGCTTTCTTT

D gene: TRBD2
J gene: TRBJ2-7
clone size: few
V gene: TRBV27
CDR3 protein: CASSLTSGGIYEQYF
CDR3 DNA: TGTGCCAGCAGTCTGACTAGCGGGGGGATCTACGAGCAGTACTTC

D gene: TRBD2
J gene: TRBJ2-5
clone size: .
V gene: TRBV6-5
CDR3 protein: CASSLLGGGTQYF
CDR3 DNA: TGTGCCAGCAGTTTATTGGGGGGGGGGACCCAGTACTTC

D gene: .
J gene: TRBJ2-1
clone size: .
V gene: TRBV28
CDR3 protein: CASRDRSYNEQFF
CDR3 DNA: TGTGCCAGCCGCGACCGCTCCTACAATGAGCAGTTCTTC

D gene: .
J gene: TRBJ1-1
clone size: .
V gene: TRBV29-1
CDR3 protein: CSVAPLGGWMNTEAFF
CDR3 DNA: TGCAGCGTTGCTCCCTTGGGCGGGTGGATGAACACTGAAGCTTTCTTT

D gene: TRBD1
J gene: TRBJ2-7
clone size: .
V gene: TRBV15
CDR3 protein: CATSRGDRPTNEQYF
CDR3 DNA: TGTGCCACCAGCAGAGGGGACAGGCCCACTAACGAGCAGTACTTC

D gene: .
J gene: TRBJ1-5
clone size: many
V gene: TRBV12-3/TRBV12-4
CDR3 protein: CASSLDWGPQHF
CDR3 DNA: TGTGCCAGCAGTTTAGATTGGGGGCCCCAGCATTTT

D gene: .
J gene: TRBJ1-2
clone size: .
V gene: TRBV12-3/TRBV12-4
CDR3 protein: CASSLRGPYGYTF
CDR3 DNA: TGTGCCAGCAGTTTACGGGGGCCTTATGGCTACACCTTC

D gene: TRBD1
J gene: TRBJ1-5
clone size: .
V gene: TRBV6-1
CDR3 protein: CASSDRGRNQPQHF
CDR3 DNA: TGTGCCAGCAGTGACAGGGGGAGAAATCAGCCCCAGCATTTT

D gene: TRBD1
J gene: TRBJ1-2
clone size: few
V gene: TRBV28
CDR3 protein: CASRTGGGIGYTF
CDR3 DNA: TGTGCCAGCCGCACAGGGGGCGGGATTGGCTACACCTTC

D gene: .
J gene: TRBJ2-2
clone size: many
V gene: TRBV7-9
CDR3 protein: CASSRTPGGLESTGELFF
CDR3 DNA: TGTGCCAGCAGCCGCACGCCCGGGGGGCTAGAGAGTACCGGGGAGCTGTTTTTT

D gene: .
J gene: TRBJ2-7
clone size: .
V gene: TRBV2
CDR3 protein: CASQLRSSFSYEQYF
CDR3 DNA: TGTGCCAGCCAACTTAGGTCATCCTTCTCCTACGAGCAGTACTTC

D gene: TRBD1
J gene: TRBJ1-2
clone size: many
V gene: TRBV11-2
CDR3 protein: CASGQLGGGENYGYTF
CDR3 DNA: TGTGCCAGCGGGCAACTTGGAGGGGGCGAGAACTATGGCTACACCTTC

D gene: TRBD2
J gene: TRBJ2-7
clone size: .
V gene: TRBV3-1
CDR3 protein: CASSQSLAGGPYEQYF
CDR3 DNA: TGTGCCAGCAGCCAATCACTAGCGGGAGGGCCCTACGAGCAGTACTTC

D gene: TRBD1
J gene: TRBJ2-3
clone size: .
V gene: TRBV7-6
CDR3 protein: CASRTTGADTQYF
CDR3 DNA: TGTGCCAGCAGAACAACAGGGGCAGATACGCAGTATTTT

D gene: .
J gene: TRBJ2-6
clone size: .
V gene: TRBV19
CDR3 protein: CASHAGANVLTF
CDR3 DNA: TGTGCCAGCCATGCTGGGGCCAACGTCCTGACTTTC

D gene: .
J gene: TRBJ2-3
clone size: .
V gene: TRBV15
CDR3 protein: CATRAGGRTDTQYF
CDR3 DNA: TGTGCCACTCGTGCCGGGGGGCGGACAGATACGCAGTATTTT

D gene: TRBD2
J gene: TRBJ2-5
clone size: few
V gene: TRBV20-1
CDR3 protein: CSRGGPETQYF
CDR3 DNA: TGTTCACGCGGGGGTCCAGAGACCCAGTACTTC

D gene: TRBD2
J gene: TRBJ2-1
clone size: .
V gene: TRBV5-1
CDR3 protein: CASSWGLAGTSSYKEQFF
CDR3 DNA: TGCGCCAGCAGCTGGGGACTAGCGGGTACGAGCTCCTACAAAGAGCAGTTCTTC

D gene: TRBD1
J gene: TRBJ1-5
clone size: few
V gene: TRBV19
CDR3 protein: CASSIRDRDQPQHF
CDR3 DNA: TGTGCCAGTAGTATAAGGGACAGGGACCAGCCCCAGCATTTT

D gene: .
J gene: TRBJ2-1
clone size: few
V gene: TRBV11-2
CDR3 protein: CASSSPTSFRSYNEQFF
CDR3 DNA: TGTGCCAGCAGCTCGCCTACTAGCTTCCGCTCCTACAATGAGCAGTTCTTC

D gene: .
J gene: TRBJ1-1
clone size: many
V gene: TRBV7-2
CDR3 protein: CASSLQGRRTEAFF
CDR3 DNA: TGTGCCAGCAGCTTACAGGGAAGGAGGACTGAAGCTTTCTTT

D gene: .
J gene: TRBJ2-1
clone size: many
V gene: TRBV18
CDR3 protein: CASSLIARLGSNEQFF
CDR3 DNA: TGTGCCAGCTCACTTATAGCGAGATTGGGTTCCAATGAGCAGTTCTTC

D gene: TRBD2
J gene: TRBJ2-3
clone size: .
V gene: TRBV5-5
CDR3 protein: CASSLVGGRATDTQYF
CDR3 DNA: TGTGCCAGCAGCTTGGTTGGCGGGAGGGCCACAGATACGCAGTATTTT

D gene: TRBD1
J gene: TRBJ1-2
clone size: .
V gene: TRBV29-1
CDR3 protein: CSVEIRQGRYTF
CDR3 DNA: TGCAGCGTTGAGATTCGACAGGGACGCTACACCTTC

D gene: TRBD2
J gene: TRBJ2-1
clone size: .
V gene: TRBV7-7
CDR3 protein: CASSLGLAGGKDEQFF
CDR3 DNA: TGTGCTAGCAGCCTGGGACTAGCGGGAGGCAAGGATGAGCAGTTCTTC

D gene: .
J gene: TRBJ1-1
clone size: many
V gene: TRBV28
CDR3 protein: CASSPLQGWGTEAFF
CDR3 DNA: TGTGCCAGCAGCCCACTCCAGGGTTGGGGCACTGAAGCTTTCTTT

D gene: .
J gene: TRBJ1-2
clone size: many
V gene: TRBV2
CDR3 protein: CASSDSTNYGYTF
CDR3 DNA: TGTGCCAGCAGTGACAGTACTAACTATGGCTACACCTTC

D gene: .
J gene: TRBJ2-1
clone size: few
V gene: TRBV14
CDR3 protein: CASSQGISDEQFF
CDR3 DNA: TGTGCCAGCAGCCAAGGAATTTCGGATGAGCAGTTCTTC

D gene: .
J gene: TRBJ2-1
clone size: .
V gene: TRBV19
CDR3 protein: CASTEAVYNEQFF
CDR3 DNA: TGTGCCAGTACCGAGGCCGTTTACAATGAGCAGTTCTTC

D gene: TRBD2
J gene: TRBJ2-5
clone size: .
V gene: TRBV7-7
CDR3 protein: CASSRTSGRAETQYF
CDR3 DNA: TGTGCTAGCAGCCGAACTAGCGGGAGGGCAGAGACCCAGTACTTC

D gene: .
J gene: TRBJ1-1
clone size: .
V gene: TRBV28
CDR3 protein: CASSSPGTEAFF
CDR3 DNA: TGTGCCAGCAGTTCCCCCGGCACTGAAGCTTTCTTT

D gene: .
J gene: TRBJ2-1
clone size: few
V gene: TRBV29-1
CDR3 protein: CSVEGSGRTYNEQFF
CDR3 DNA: TGCAGCGTTGAAGGTAGCGGACGAACCTACAATGAGCAGTTCTTC

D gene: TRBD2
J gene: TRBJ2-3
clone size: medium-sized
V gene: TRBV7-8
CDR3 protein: CASSLGLLAGASDTQYF
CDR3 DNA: TGTGCCAGCAGCTTAGGTCTACTAGCGGGAGCGTCAGATACGCAGTATTTT

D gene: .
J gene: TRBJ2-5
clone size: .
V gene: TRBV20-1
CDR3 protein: CSATIDTVYQETQYF
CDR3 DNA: TGCAGTGCTACTATTGACACAGTGTACCAAGAGACCCAGTACTTC

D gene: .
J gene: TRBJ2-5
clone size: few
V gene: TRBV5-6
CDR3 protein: CASSLGGSWETQYF
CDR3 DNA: TGTGCCAGCAGCTTGGGGGGTAGCTGGGAGACCCAGTACTTC

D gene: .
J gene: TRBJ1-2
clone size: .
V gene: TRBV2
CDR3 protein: CASRHGQDYGYTF
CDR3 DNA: TGTGCCAGCAGACACGGACAAGACTATGGCTACACCTTC

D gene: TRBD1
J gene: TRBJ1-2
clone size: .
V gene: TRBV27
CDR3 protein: CASSPAGGDYGYTF
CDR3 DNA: TGTGCCAGCAGTCCAGCAGGGGGGGACTATGGCTACACCTTC

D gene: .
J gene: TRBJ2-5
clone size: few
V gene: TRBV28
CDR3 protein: CASSSSRPNIGTQYF
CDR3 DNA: TGTGCCAGCAGTTCCTCGCGACCCAACATCGGGACCCAGTACTTC

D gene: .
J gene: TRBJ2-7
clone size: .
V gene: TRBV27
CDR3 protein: CASSAPGTVVYEQYF
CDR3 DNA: TGTGCCAGCAGTGCTCCCGGGACGGTGGTCTACGAGCAGTACTTC

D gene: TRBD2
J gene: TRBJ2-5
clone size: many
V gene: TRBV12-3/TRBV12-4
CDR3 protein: CASSLGVSGRRQETQYF
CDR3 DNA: TGTGCCAGCAGTTTAGGGGTTAGCGGGAGGCGACAAGAGACCCAGTACTTC